This passage covers 21 T cell receptor beta chains from one sample sequenced in a study of T cells in Graves' hyperthyroidism and ophthalmopathy. RNA transcripts gave rise to amplified TCR beta CDR3 regions. The TCR CDR3 was amplified in a first-round RT-PCR using the HTBI primer set. MiXCR, run by TCRdb on the multiplex PCR reads, gives a single entry per CDR3 protein. This table has fewer than 650,000 distinct CDR3 sequences, roughly 14% appearing once. Sample: blood. The receptors shown here come from a woman aged 25 to 45 with Graves' hyperthyroidism that later progressed to Graves' ophthalmopathy.

The chain combines TRBV27 with TRBJ2-7; 7 bases fit TRBD2. Germline-derived CDR1 and CDR2 are MNHEY and SMNVEV (reference sequence). This CDR3 is built from 13 residues. J was trimmed by 3 bases and V by 5 bases; bases with no gene match: 4. The CDR3 spells CASSGLADYEQYF. CDR3 nucleotide sequence: TGTGCCAGCAGTGGTCTAGCGGACTACGAGCAGTACTTC.

Here the CDR3 reads CASSPFSDQPQHF. The CDR3 DNA follows: TGTGCCAGCAGCCCCTTCTCAGATCAGCCCCAGCATTTT. The chain recombines TRBV11-2 with TRBJ1-5; no clear D. V was clipped by 5 bases and J by 5 bases, with 10 bases between them. This CDR3 is 13 amino acids long. CDR1 is SGHAT and CDR2 is FQNNGV in the germline V gene. Drawing the rest from reference TRBV11-2 and TRBJ1-5, the complete variable domain is EAGVAQSPRYKIIEKRQSVAFWCNPISGHATLYWYQQILGQGPKLLIQFQNNGVVDDSQLPKDRFSAERLKGVDSTLKIQPAKLEDSAVYLCASSPFSDQPQHFGDGTRLSIL.

About this clonotype itself: It may be a read error: a sequence one base away is much more abundant. V gene TRBV18 combines with J gene TRBJ2-1; D gene uncertain. Per the germline V gene, CDR1 is KGHSH and CDR2 is LQKENI. The CDR3 has 15 residues. Here the CDR3 reads CASSPPTVSYNERFF. The CDR3 coding sequence is TGTGCCAGCTCACCACCGACTGTCTCCTACAATGAGCGGTTCTTC. Full variable domain (rest looked up from reference TRBV18 and TRBJ2-1): NAGVMQNPRHLVRRRGQEARLRCSPMKGHSHVYWYRQLPEEGLKFMVYLQKENIIDESGMPKERFSAEFPKEGPSILRIQQVVRGDSAAYFCASSPPTVSYNERFFGPGTRLTVL.

The chain couples TRBV7-6 to TRBJ2-2; the match to TRBD2 covers 10 bases. Trimming took 6 bases from V and 1 from J; bases not matched to a gene: 11. In germline, CDR1 is SGHVS, CDR2 FNYEAQ. The CDR3 spans 18 residues. The DNA of the CDR3 is TGTGCCAGCAGTTTATATCCCATAGCGGGAGGGAACACCGGGGAGCTGTTTTTT. This translates into CASSLYPIAGGNTGELFF.

The chain uses TRBV6-1 and TRBJ2-3; no reliable D call. The CDR3 totals 12 residues. The germline V gene encodes CDR1 MNHNS and CDR2 SASEGT. Trimming pared 10 bases from V and 1 base from J, leaving 9 bases between. This CDR3 reads CATGKGTDTQYF. For the CDR3, the DNA is TGTGCCACCGGAAAAGGCACAGATACGCAGTATTTT.

This clonotype was counted only a few times. The chain uses TRBV9 and TRBJ2-1; D is possibly TRBD2 (6 bases). Trimming took off 5 bases at V and 3 bases at J, with 18 bases between the two ends. Germline CDR1 is SGDLS and CDR2 is YYNGEE. This CDR3 spans 16 amino acids. This CDR3 is CASSLASSGVYNEQFF. CDR3 DNA sequence: TGTGCCAGCAGTCTAGCCTCCTCGGGAGTCTACAATGAGCAGTTCTTC.

This clonotype was counted at least ten times. CDR3 protein: CATSREGQLANYGYTF. CDR3 in DNA: TGTGCCACCAGCAGAGAGGGACAACTAGCTAACTATGGCTACACCTTC. The chain has TRBV15 and TRBJ1-2; possibly TRBD1 for D (6 bases). This CDR3 has 16 residues. V lost 0 bases and J 0 bases, leaving 11 bases between the germline ends. Germline V CDR1 and CDR2: LNHNV, YYDKDF (reference sequence).

This clonotype has at least ten counts. The rearrangement links TRBV29-1 to TRBJ1-1; D possibly corresponds to TRBD1 (5 bases). CDR1 and CDR2 from the germline V gene are SQVTM and ANQGSEA. V shed 5 bases and J shed 4 bases, with 11 bases lying between them. The CDR3 contains 12 residues. DNA of the CDR3: TGCAGCGTTTTTGGGGGGGTCACTGAAGCTTTCTTT. Translation gives CSVFGGVTEAFF.

This clonotype appeared a few times. The chain carries TRBV10-3 and TRBJ1-2; the D gene is possibly TRBD1 (6 bases). The CDR3 has 14 residues. Germline CDR1 and CDR2: ENHRY and SYGVKD. The V end lost 4 bases, the J end lost 3 bases, and 12 bases lay between the germline ends. CDR3 DNA: TGTGCCATCAGTGGAGGGGGTGAATACTATGGCTACACCTTC. It yields the protein CAISGGGEYYGYTF.

V and J are TRBV19 and TRBJ1-1; D not certain. In germline, CDR1 is LNHDA, CDR2 SQIVND (reference sequence). This CDR3 is built from 11 residues. The V end was cut by 3 bases, the J end by 12 bases, with 11 bases between. CDR3 sequence: CASSIGEVTFF. The CDR3 nucleotides are TGTGCCAGTAGTATTGGGGAAGTGACTTTCTTT.

V gene TRBV6-1 combines with J gene TRBJ2-7, with D unclear. Germline-derived CDR1 and CDR2 are MNHNS and SASEGT. The CDR3 loop spans 14 amino acids. V lost 6 bases and J lost 0, with 12 bases in between. CDR3 coding DNA: TGTGCCAGCAGCCGTCCGGACGCCTCCTACGAGCAGTACTTC. Translating gives CASSRPDASYEQYF.

The V and J genes are TRBV7-9 and TRBJ1-1, with D perhaps matching TRBD1 (5 bases). The CDR3 is 13 residues long. With 3 bases removed from V and 8 bases from J, the gap between germline ends came to 13 bases. CDR1 and CDR2 (germline): SEHNR, FQNEAQ (reference sequence). The CDR3 DNA follows: TGTGCCAGCAGCTTTTCCCGGGGCCTGGAAGCTTTCTTT. It codes for CASSFSRGLEAFF.

J is TRBJ2-1 and V is TRBV6-1, with 7 bases lining up with TRBD2. The CDR3 spans 14 residues. The J segment lost 8 bases and the V segment lost 4 bases, leaving 8 bases of the junction unmatched. The germline gives CDR1 MNHNS, CDR2 SASEGT. Here the CDR3 DNA reads TGTGCCAGCAGTGGGGCGGGGGTTATTTATGAGCAGTTCTTC. This translates into CASSGAGVIYEQFF.

This clonotype appeared many times. The V gene is TRBV20-1, the J gene TRBJ1-6; TRBD1 is a possible D gene (5 bases). The V gene lost 4 bases and the J gene lost 7 bases, with 14 bases spanning the gap. The CDR3 runs to 14 residues. From germline, CDR1 is DFQATT and CDR2 SNEGSKA (reference sequence). The CDR3 nucleotides read TGCAGTGCTACCCCCGGGACCGGGAATTCACCCCTCCACTTT. This codes for CSATPGTGNSPLHF.

This sequence joins TRBV29-1 and TRBJ1-4, with D maybe TRBD1 (5 bases). This CDR3 region has 12 residues. CDR1 is SQVTM, CDR2 ANQGSEA, per germline. CDR3 sequence (DNA): TGCTCTACTTGGGGCGGGAATGAAAAACTGTTTTTT. Encoded protein: CSTWGGNEKLFF.

There are many counts of this clonotype. The chain employs TRBV2 and TRBJ1-2, with D possibly TRBD1 on 6 matching bases. The CDR3 extends over 15 amino acids. Germline V gives CDR1 SNHLY, CDR2 FYNNEI. Trimming shortened V by 1 base and J by 2 bases, and 11 bases separated the two germline ends. DNA for the CDR3: TGTGCCAGCAGTGAAGTAGGGCAGGGGAACTATGGCTACACCTTC. Translated, it gives CASSEVGQGNYGYTF.

As for this clonotype: A much bigger clone sits one base away, suggesting this may be a read error. The rearrangement uses TRBV19 and TRBJ2-1; TRBD2 matches 12 bases. The V segment lost 7 bases and the J segment 14 bases; nucleotides outside the gene matches: 9. The CDR3 runs to 13 residues. The germline CDR1 and CDR2 sequences are LNHDA and SQIVND (reference sequence). The CDR3 DNA is TGTGCCAGTACCCCTAGCGGGAGGGTCGCTAAGTTCTTC. It specifies CASTPSGRVAKFF.

This clonotype was recorded at least ten times. V usage is TRBV27 and J usage is TRBJ2-1; D may match TRBD1 or TRBD2 (5 bases each). Germline V lookup: CDR1 MNHEY, CDR2 SMNVEV (reference sequence). Trimming removed 5 bases at V and 3 bases at J, with 17 bases between. This CDR3 comprises 16 residues. CDR3 DNA: TGTGCCAGCAGTCCCTCACGATCGGGGCTCTACAATGAGCAGTTCTTC. It is translated as CASSPSRSGLYNEQFF.

This clonotype appeared a few times. This chain connects TRBV4-3 to TRBJ1-4, with TRBD1 identical over 7 bases. The CDR3 runs 16 residues. With V trimmed by 4 bases and J by 5 bases, 10 bases remained unmatched. Germline assignment: CDR1 LGHNA and CDR2 YSLEER. The CDR3 DNA sequence: TGCGCCAGCAGCCCTAGCCTCAGGGGGGGAAATGAAAAACTGTTTTTT. Its translation is CASSPSLRGGNEKLFF.

This clonotype showed up many times. J is TRBJ2-1 and V is TRBV7-9, with D unclear. CDR3 length: 11 residues. Trimming removed 5 bases at V and 10 bases at J, with 9 bases between. Looked up from germline, CDR1 is SEHNR and CDR2 is FQNEAQ (reference sequence). Written as DNA, the CDR3 is TGTGCCAGCAGCCCTTCCATAGAGCAGTTCTTC. Protein: CASSPSIEQFF.

This clonotype has at least ten counts. As DNA, the CDR3 is TGTGCCACCGAAAACGGGACAGGGTTCTACAATGAGCAGTTCTTC. Its translation: CATENGTGFYNEQFF. The genes are TRBV28 and TRBJ2-1, with 9 bases aligning to TRBD1. V was clipped by 10 bases and J by 3 bases; unmatched bases: 10. CDR1 is MDHEN and CDR2 is SYDVKM in the germline V gene. CDR3 size: 15 residues.